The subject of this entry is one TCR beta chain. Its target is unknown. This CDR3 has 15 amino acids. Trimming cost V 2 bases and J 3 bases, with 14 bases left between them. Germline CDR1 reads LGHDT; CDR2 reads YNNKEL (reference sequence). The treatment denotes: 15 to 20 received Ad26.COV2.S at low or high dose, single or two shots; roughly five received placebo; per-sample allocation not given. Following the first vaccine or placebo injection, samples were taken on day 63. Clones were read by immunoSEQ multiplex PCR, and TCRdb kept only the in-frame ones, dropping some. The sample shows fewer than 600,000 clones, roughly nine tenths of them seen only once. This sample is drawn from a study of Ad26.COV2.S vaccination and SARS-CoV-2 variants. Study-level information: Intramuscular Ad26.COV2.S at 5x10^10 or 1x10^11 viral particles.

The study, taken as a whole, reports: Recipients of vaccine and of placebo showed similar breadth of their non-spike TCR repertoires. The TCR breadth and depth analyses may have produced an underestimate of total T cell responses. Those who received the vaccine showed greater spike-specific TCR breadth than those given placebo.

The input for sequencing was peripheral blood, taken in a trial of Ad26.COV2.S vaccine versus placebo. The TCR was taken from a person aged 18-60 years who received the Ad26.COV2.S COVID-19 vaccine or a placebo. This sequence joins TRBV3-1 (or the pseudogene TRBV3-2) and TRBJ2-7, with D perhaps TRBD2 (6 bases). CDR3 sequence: CASSQSTGGLYEQYF. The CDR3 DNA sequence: TGTGCCAGCAGCCAATCCACTGGGGGACTCTACGAGCAGTACTTC.